This T cell receptor (beta chain) came from a study of cytomegalovirus exposure and HLA in healthy donors. About the research overall: A subsequent analysis reported that the 120 validation repertoires were produced on the same platform that had also been used for the roughly 710 first-cohort repertoires.

A word on this clone: Its antigen is as yet unknown.

TCRdb's table, derived via immunoSEQ multiplex PCR, lists solely in-frame clones and lacks some. This table has 65,000 or so clones, roughly 94% appearing once. Overall study findings and caveats: CMV antigen specificity was confirmed in vitro for a few CMV-associated chains. Researchers counted around 160 TCR beta chains as cytomegalovirus-associated.

Germline loops: CDR1 SGHAT, CDR2 FQNNGV. CDR3 length: 16 amino acids. V shed 1 base and J shed 5 bases, with 17 bases lying between them. This chain joins TRBV11-2 and TRBJ1-1; TRBD1 is a possible D gene (6 bases). Sequencing was carried out using PBMCs. This TCR derives from a man aged 18 to 30 in good health and CMV-seropositive. This chain's CDR3 is CASSLAPGGAYTEAFF. The DNA of the CDR3 is TGTGCCAGCAGCTTAGCCCCTGGGGGGGCATATACTGAAGCTTTCTTT.